This T cell receptor beta chain was captured by sequencing in a study of neurological immune-mediated disorders. By 5'RACE with 10-nucleotide random UMIs, the cDNA was made. Every sequencing run generated in excess of 160 million TCR-beta sequences. These sequences covered 15-18 subjects. TCRdb re-called the 5' RACE reads with MiXCR, one entry per CDR3 protein. Among tens of thousands of distinct CDR3 sequences, roughly an eighth were seen once, and the ten largest hold around 4.3%. This clonotype is deemed medium-sized. What it binds is unknown. Time point in this sample: longitudinal time-point 1 (baseline). The unsorted libraries had their origin in 2 million PBMCs stored at -80 C. Germline values: CDR1 MNHEY, CDR2 SMNVEV (reference sequence). The CDR3 length is 13 residues. Trimming pared 10 bases from V and 0 bases from J, leaving 11 bases between. The study, taken as a whole, reports: Expanded clones shared no CDR3 amino acid sequences across subjects, suggesting private repertoires in all groups.

This clonotype was obtained from a female donor with HTLV-1-associated myelopathy (HAM/TSP). Sample: PBMCs. V gene TRBV27 combines with J gene TRBJ2-3; unclear D gene. The CDR3 sequence: CATRRVSTDTQYF. For the CDR3, the DNA is TGTGCCACCCGTCGGGTTAGCACAGATACGCAGTATTTT.